These T cell receptor beta chains were read from a single sample in a study of shared clonotypes between healthy human individuals. Clones were read by immunoSEQ multiplex PCR, and TCRdb kept only the in-frame ones, dropping some. The repertoire has more than 2,000,000 clones, roughly nine tenths of them found once; the top ten carry 0.13% to 0.15%. Material for sequencing was naive CD4+ T cells sorted from blood. Receptors originate from a man aged 18 to 30 in good health. The CDR3 runs from the conserved cysteine through the conserved F or W. A D gene is named only where the DNA matches it firmly. Clone size, where shown, is once, few, many, or a class for clones that have expanded.

j_call | v_call | clone_size | d_call | cdr3_nt | cdr3_aa
TRBJ1-2 | TRBV15 | . | . | TGTGCCACCAGCAGAGCGCCTGGAACTCCGGGGACCCAAGCCTTC | CATSRAPGTPGTQAF
TRBJ2-1 | TRBV14 | . | . | TGTGCCAGCAGCACCGGGACCGCCACCTACAATGAGCAGTTCTTC | CASSTGTATYNEQFF
TRBJ1-2 | TRBV6-5 | . | TRBD1 | TGTGCCAGCAGCTGGGACAGTACCTATGGCTACACCTTC | CASSWDSTYGYTF
TRBJ1-1 | TRBV27 | . | . | TGTGCCAGCAGTTTATATCAGGGTGGTTCTGAAGCTTTCTTT | CASSLYQGGSEAFF
TRBJ2-7 | TRBV7-2 | . | TRBD2 | TGTGCCAGCAGCTTAGCGTGGACTAGCGGGAACGAGCAGTACTTC | CASSLAWTSGNEQYF
TRBJ1-1 | TRBV9 | . | . | TGTGCCAGCAGCGTAACCATTTACAGGGATACTGAAGCTTTCTTT | CASSVTIYRDTEAFF
TRBJ1-2 | TRBV25-1 | . | . | TGTGCCAGCAGTCTAGGGTTTTTGGGCTATGGCTACACCTTC | CASSLGFLGYGYTF
TRBJ2-7 | TRBV18 | . | . | TGTGCCAGCTCACCAGGTTATAAGGACGAGCAGTACTTC | CASSPGYKDEQYF
TRBJ2-3 | TRBV5-8 | . | . | TGTGCCAGCAGCTTGGACGCGAGCACAGATACGCAGTATTTT | CASSLDASTDTQYF
TRBJ2-6 | TRBV10-3 | . | . | TGTGCCATCAGTGATTCCAGGGTACGCCGGGCCAACGTCCTGACTTTC | CAISDSRVRRANVLTF
TRBJ2-7 | TRBV7-9 | . | TRBD1 | TGTGCCAGCAGCCCCGGGTCGGGGACAGGGGTTAGCTCCTACGAGCAGTACTTC | CASSPGSGTGVSSYEQYF
TRBJ2-7 | TRBV19 | once | TRBD1 | TGTGCCAGTAGTAGGAGGACAGGGGGAGGCTACGAGCAGTACTTC | CASSRRTGGGYEQYF
TRBJ1-2 | TRBV5-1 | . | . | TGCGCCAGCAGCTTGGGATTTCGGCAGGGGTTGGACGGCTACACCTTC | CASSLGFRQGLDGYTF
TRBJ1-2 | TRBV18 | . | . | TGTGCCAGCTCACATATCCGGGATTCGGAAGGAGGCTACACCTTC | CASSHIRDSEGGYTF
TRBJ1-5 | TRBV4-1 | few | TRBD1 | TGCGCCAGCAGCCAAGGGAAGGACAGGGGGAGGAATCAGCCCCAGCATTTT | CASSQGKDRGRNQPQHF
TRBJ2-3 | TRBV2 | . | . | TGTGCCAGTAACAAGGGAGCCACTAGCACAGATACGCAGTATTTT | CASNKGATSTDTQYF
TRBJ1-2 | TRBV28 | . | . | TGTGCCAGCAGTCCAAGGACTGCTTATGGCTACACCTTC | CASSPRTAYGYTF
TRBJ2-4 | TRBV19 | once | . | TGTGCCAGTAGTACTCCCCGCCTGGGGCCCAAAAACATTCAGTACTTC | CASSTPRLGPKNIQYF
TRBJ2-1 | TRBV6-1 | . | . | TGTGCCAGCAGTGAGTTGGGGCACAATGAGCAGTTCTTC | CASSELGHNEQFF
TRBJ2-3 | TRBV7-9 | . | TRBD2 | TGTGCCAGCAGTTCCCAACGGACTAGCGGGCCTTTTGGCACAGATACGCAGTATTTT | CASSSQRTSGPFGTDTQYF
TRBJ2-6 | TRBV18 | . | . | TGTGCCAGCTCACCCGTAACCAGGCCGGGGGCCAACGTCCTGACTTTC | CASSPVTRPGANVLTF
TRBJ1-2 | TRBV6-1 | . | . | TGTGCCAGCAGTGAATTTTCCCTGGGTTGGGACGGCTACACCTTC | CASSEFSLGWDGYTF
TRBJ2-3 | TRBV19 | . | TRBD2 | TGTGCCAGTAGTATAGATCGGTCTAGCGGGAGCACAGATACGCAGTATTTT | CASSIDRSSGSTDTQYF
TRBJ2-1 | TRBV5-1 | . | TRBD1 | TGCGCCAGCAGCTCCGGGACAGGGTTTTATGAGCAGTTCTTC | CASSSGTGFYEQFF
TRBJ2-2 | TRBV4-1 | . | TRBD2 | TGCGCCAGCAGCCAAATGACTAGCGGCAACGGGGAGCTGTTTTTT | CASSQMTSGNGELFF
TRBJ1-1 | TRBV30 | . | . | TGTGCCTGGAGTGCCCGATCGGCGCTTGAAGCTTTCTTT | CAWSARSALEAFF
TRBJ1-2 | TRBV29-1 | . | TRBD1 | TGCAGCGTTGAGGGGACAGGGGGCTCTGGCTACACCTTC | CSVEGTGGSGYTF
TRBJ1-3 | TRBV6-5 | . | TRBD1 | TGTGCCAGCAGCGCGACAGGGGGAGGAAACACCATATATTTT | CASSATGGGNTIYF
TRBJ2-2 | TRBV7-3 | . | TRBD2 | TGTGCCAGCAGCTTTGGGGGACTAGCCGGCGGGGAGCTGTTTTTT | CASSFGGLAGGELFF
TRBJ2-7 | TRBV7-8 | . | . | TGTGCCAGCAGCTTCGACCGGAGCTCCTACGAGCAGTACTTC | CASSFDRSSYEQYF
TRBJ2-7 | TRBV7-9 | . | TRBD2 | TGTGCCAGCAGCTCGATAACTAGCGGGAGCTTTACGAGCTCCTACGAGCAGTACTTC | CASSSITSGSFTSSYEQYF
TRBJ2-1 | TRBV20-1 | . | TRBD1 | TGCAGTGCCGTTGGACAGGGGGTGCAGTTCTTC | CSAVGQGVQFF
TRBJ1-3 | TRBV18 | . | . | TGTGCCAGCTCACCTCCCAAAATCGGAAACACCATATATTTT | CASSPPKIGNTIYF
TRBJ2-1 | TRBV18 | . | TRBD2 | TGTGCCAGCTCACCACCGGTTTGGGGGGGGATGAAAAATGAGCAGTTCTTC | CASSPPVWGGMKNEQFF
TRBJ2-7 | TRBV18 | . | . | TGTGCCAGCTCACCAAATCCCGGGGCGTCATACGAGCAGTACTTC | CASSPNPGASYEQYF
TRBJ2-5 | TRBV2 | . | . | TGTGCCAGCAGTGACGGTCCGGGCCAAGAGACCCAGTACTTC | CASSDGPGQETQYF
TRBJ2-1 | TRBV6-5 | once | TRBD2 | TGTGCCAGCAGTCCGCAGGGGACTAGGAACAATGAGCAGTTCTTC | CASSPQGTRNNEQFF
TRBJ2-7 | TRBV5-4 | . | . | TGTGCCAGCAGCTTGGGCCAGCGAAACGAGCAGTACTTC | CASSLGQRNEQYF
TRBJ2-5 | TRBV18 | . | . | TGTGCCAGCTCACGAGACGCGAGGGAGACCCAGTACTTC | CASSRDARETQYF
TRBJ1-1 | TRBV5-1 | . | TRBD1 | TGCGCCAGCAGCCCTAGACAGGGAGCGCCTGAAGCTTTCTTT | CASSPRQGAPEAFF
TRBJ1-2 | TRBV5-6 | . | TRBD1 | TGTGCCAGCAGCTGGACAGGGGAGGCCTATGGCTACACCTTC | CASSWTGEAYGYTF
TRBJ1-4 | TRBV18 | . | TRBD1 | TGTGCCAGCTCAGAACAGGGGACGCATGGTTTGGGTGAAAAACTGTTTTTT | CASSEQGTHGLGEKLFF
TRBJ1-4 | TRBV18 | . | TRBD1 | TGTGCCAGCTCTCGCGACAGGGGCCCTGCCCAACTGTTTTTT | CASSRDRGPAQLFF
TRBJ2-1 | TRBV5-1 | . | . | TGCGCCAGCAGCTCGGTGGGGCAGAGCTCCTACAATGAGCAGTTCTTC | CASSSVGQSSYNEQFF
TRBJ2-5 | TRBV2 | . | TRBD2 | TGTGCCAGCAGTTGGACTAGCGGGGACCAAGAGACCCAGTACTTC | CASSWTSGDQETQYF
TRBJ2-5 | TRBV14 | . | . | TGTGCCAGCAGCCAAGATCGCGGGTTACAGACCCAGTACTTC | CASSQDRGLQTQYF
TRBJ1-1 | TRBV25-1 | once | . | TGTGCCAGCAGTGAATTACAGGACGGCACTGAAGCTTTCTTT | CASSELQDGTEAFF
TRBJ1-6 | TRBV15 | . | TRBD1 | TGTGCCACCAGCGACCGGACAGGGTCGAGCTCCTATAATTCACCCCTCCACTTT | CATSDRTGSSSYNSPLHF
TRBJ2-5 | TRBV5-6 | . | . | TGTGCCAGCAGCTGGGAAAGGGGTCCGGAGACCCAGTACTTC | CASSWERGPETQYF
TRBJ2-6 | TRBV5-1 | once | . | TGCGCCAGCGCCATACAGGGTGTAGGGGCCAACGTCCTGACTTTC | CASAIQGVGANVLTF
TRBJ1-1 | TRBV10-3 | . | TRBD1 | TGTGCCATCAAGGGGGACAGGGGGGCTTTCTTT | CAIKGDRGAFF
TRBJ2-3 | TRBV28 | . | . | TGTGCCAGTGCGGGAGTTGGACAGCATCTCGCTAGCACAGATACGCAGTATTTT | CASAGVGQHLASTDTQYF